The 9 T cell receptor beta chains listed next were all sequenced from one sample in a study of cytomegalovirus exposure and HLA in healthy donors. Assay used: immunoSEQ multiplex PCR; TCRdb lists only in-frame clones, some missing. The table includes roughly 90,000 clones, around 85% detected once. Sequenced: PBMCs. The receptors stem from a man younger than 35 in good health and CMV-seropositive.

The V and J genes are TRBV30 and TRBJ1-2; D perhaps matches TRBD1 (5 bases). Germline values: CDR1 GTSNPN, CDR2 SVGIG (reference sequence). The germline V and J ends were trimmed by 0 bases and 3 bases, with 14 bases remaining between them. The CDR3 consists of 15 residues. CDR3 DNA sequence: TGTGCCTGGAGTGTGAACCGGGGGGTCCACTATGGCTACACCTTC. This sequence encodes CAWSVNRGVHYGYTF.

This clone was counted once. The gene calls are TRBV6-1 and TRBJ2-2; D is ambiguous. Germline assignment: CDR1 MNHNS and CDR2 SASEGT. V was shortened by 2 bases and J by 0 bases, with 7 bases between the two germline ends. The CDR3 totals 15 residues. CDR3: CASSESTPNTGELFF. CDR3 DNA sequence: TGTGCCAGCAGTGAAAGTACACCGAACACCGGGGAGCTGTTTTTT.

The count of this clone is one. The rearrangement links TRBV28 to TRBJ1-3; D is possibly TRBD1 (6 bases). The germline V gene encodes CDR1 MDHEN and CDR2 SYDVKM. The CDR3 covers 15 residues. V lost 3 bases and J 2 bases, leaving 11 bases between the germline ends. The CDR3 DNA sequence: TGTGCCAGCAGTTTGCGGGGGGCTACTGGAAACACCATATATTTT. Protein: CASSLRGATGNTIYF.

The rearrangement links TRBV25-1 to TRBJ1-5; 7 bases are shared with TRBD1. The CDR3 loop spans 15 amino acids. The V and J ends lost 8 bases and 1 base, in that order; junction bases with no gene match: 8. CDR1 and CDR2 from the germline V gene are MGHDK and SYGVNS. CDR3 in DNA: TGTGCCAGCCTTACAGGGGCGATAAGCAATCAGCCCCAGCATTTT. Translating gives CASLTGAISNQPQHF.

The chain links TRBV29-1 to TRBJ2-4; no firm D call. The germline V gene has CDR1 SQVTM and CDR2 ANQGSEA. The CDR3 sequence is 10 residues long. Trimming cost V 6 bases and J 5 bases, with 5 bases left between them. For the CDR3, the DNA is TGCAGCGTGGCCGAAAACATTCAGTACTTC. This sequence encodes CSVAENIQYF.

The chain employs TRBV30 and TRBJ1-5; TRBD1 matches at 8 bases. CDR3 size: 18 residues. V shed 3 bases and J 0 bases; nucleotides not matched to a gene: 13. Per germline, CDR1 GTSNPN and CDR2 SVGIG (reference sequence). The CDR3 loop is CAWSGDRGQGYSNQPQHF. The CDR3 bases are TGTGCCTGGAGCGGCGACAGGGGCCAAGGATATAGCAATCAGCCCCAGCATTTT.

The genes are TRBV4-2 and TRBJ2-4; TRBD2 aligns across 13 bases. The J segment lost 0 bases and the V segment lost 0 bases, leaving 11 bases of the junction unmatched. Germline loops: CDR1 LGHNA, CDR2 YNFKEQ. The CDR3 consists of 21 residues. CDR3 nucleotides: TGTGCCAGCAGCCAAGATACAAAGACTAGCGGGAGGAAGGGAGCCAAAAACATTCAGTACTTC. This codes for CASSQDTKTSGRKGAKNIQYF.

The chain recombines TRBV4-1 with TRBJ2-7, with TRBD2 matching 9 bases. Unmatched junction bases numbered 5, after V lost 3 bases and J lost 2 bases. The CDR3 covers 15 residues. Germline CDR1 reads MGHRA; CDR2 reads YSYEKL. The CDR3 DNA follows: TGCGCCAGCAGCCAGACTAGCGGATCCCCCTACGAGCAGTACGTC. This gives the protein CASSQTSGSPYEQYV.

This chain links TRBV6-1 with TRBJ1-3, with D possibly matching TRBD1 (5 bases). V lost 2 bases and J lost 3, with 8 bases in between. Germline CDR1 and CDR2: MNHNS and SASEGT. The CDR3 is 14 residues long. DNA of the CDR3: TGTGCCAGCAGTGAACAGGGTGATGGAAACACCATATATTTT. Its protein product is CASSEQGDGNTIYF.